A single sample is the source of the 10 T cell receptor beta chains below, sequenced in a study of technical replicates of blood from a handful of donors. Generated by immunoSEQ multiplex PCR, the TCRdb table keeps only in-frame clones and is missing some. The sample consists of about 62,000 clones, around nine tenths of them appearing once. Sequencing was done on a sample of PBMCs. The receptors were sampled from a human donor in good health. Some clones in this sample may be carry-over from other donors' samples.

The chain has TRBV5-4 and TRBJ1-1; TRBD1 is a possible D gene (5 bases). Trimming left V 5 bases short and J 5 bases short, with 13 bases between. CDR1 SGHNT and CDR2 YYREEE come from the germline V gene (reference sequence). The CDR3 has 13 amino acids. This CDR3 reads CASRITGGTEAFF. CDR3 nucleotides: TGTGCCAGCAGGATAACGGGGGGGACTGAAGCTTTCTTT.

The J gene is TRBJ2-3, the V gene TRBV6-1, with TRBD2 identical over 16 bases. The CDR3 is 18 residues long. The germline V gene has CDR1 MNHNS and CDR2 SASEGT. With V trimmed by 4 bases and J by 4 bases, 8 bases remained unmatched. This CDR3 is CASSGTGTSGRAADTQYF. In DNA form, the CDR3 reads TGTGCCAGCAGTGGAACCGGGACTAGCGGGAGGGCAGCAGATACGCAGTATTTT.

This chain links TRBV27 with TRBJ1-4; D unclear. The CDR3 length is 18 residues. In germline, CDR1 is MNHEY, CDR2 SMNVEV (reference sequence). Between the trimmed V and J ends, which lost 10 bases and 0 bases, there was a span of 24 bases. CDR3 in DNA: TGTGCCAACGACCGGGGTGGGAGCTTAACGGCAACTAATGAAAAACTGTTTTTT. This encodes CANDRGGSLTATNEKLFF.

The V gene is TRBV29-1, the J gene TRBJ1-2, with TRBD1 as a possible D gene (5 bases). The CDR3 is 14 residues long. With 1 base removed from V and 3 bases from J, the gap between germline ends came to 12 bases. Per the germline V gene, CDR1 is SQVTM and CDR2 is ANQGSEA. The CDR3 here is CSVEGLPRDYGYTF. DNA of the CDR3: TGCAGCGTTGAAGGACTCCCCAGGGACTATGGCTACACCTTC.

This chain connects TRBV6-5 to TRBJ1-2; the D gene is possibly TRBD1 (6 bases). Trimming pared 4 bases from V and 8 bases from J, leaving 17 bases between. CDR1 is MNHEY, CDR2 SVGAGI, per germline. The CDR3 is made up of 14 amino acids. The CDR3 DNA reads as TGTGCCAGCAGTTTACTCAGCAGGGGCCAAGGCTACACCTTC. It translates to CASSLLSRGQGYTF.

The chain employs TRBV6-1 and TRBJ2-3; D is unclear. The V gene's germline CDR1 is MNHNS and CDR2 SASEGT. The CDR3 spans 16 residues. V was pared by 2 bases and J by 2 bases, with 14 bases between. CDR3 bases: TGTGCCAGCAGTGAAAAGCGTATCTCGGTCACAGATACGCAGTATTTT. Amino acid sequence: CASSEKRISVTDTQYF.

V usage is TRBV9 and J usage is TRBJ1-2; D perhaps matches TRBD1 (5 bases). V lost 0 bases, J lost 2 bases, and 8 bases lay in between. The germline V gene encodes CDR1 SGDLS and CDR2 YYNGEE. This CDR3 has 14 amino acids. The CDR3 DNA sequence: TGTGCCAGCAGCGTAGGGCAGGGCAACTATGGCTACACCTTC. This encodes CASSVGQGNYGYTF.

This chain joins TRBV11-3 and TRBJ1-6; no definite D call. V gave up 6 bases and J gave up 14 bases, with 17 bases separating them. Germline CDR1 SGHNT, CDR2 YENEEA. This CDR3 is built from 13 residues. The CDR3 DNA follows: TGTGCCAGCAGTTCCGGTCCGTCCGAGGCCCTCCACTTT. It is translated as CASSSGPSEALHF. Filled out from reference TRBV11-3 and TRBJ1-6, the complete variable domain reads EAGVVQSPRYKIIEKKQPVAFWCNPISGHNTLYWYLQNLGQGPELLIRYENEEAVDDSQLPKDRFSAERLKGVDSTLKIQPAELGDSAVYLCASSSGPSEALHFGNGTRLTVT.

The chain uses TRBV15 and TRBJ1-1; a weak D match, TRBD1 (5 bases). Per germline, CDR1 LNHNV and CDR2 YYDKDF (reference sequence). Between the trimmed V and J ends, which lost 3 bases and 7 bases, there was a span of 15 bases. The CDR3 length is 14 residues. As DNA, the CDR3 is TGTGCCACCAGCAGGGATGAACAGGCGCGTGAAGCTTTCTTT. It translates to CATSRDEQAREAFF.

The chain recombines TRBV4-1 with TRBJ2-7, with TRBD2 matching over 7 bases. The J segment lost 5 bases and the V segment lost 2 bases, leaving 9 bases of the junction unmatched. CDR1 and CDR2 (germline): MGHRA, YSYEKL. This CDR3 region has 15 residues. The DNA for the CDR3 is TGCGCCAGCAGCCAAATTGCGGGAGTAATGAACGAGCAGTACTTC. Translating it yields CASSQIAGVMNEQYF.